The T cell receptor beta chain described here comes from a study of T cell responses to AZD1222 COVID-19 vaccine. Points on this clone: Its target is unknown.

General study results and limits: Possibly, clonal diversity was underestimated; donors were largely white British and included more females.

Profiled with immunoSEQ multiplex PCR; TCRdb holds only in-frame clones, not every one. The sample records fewer than 120,000 clones, roughly 90% being singletons. Germline V gene sequence: CDR1 MNHEY, CDR2 SVGAGI. The CDR3 has 14 residues. J was trimmed by 7 bases and V by 7 bases; bases with no gene match: 9. The sample consisted of peripheral blood, taken on day 0 of AZD1222 vaccination. This clonotype was obtained from an adult in good health. The chain carries TRBV6-5 and TRBJ2-1; 8 nucleotides match TRBD2. The CDR3, as DNA: TGTGCCAGCACCCACGGGAGGGGCCGTAATGAGCAGTTCTTC. Translating gives CASTHGRGRNEQFF.